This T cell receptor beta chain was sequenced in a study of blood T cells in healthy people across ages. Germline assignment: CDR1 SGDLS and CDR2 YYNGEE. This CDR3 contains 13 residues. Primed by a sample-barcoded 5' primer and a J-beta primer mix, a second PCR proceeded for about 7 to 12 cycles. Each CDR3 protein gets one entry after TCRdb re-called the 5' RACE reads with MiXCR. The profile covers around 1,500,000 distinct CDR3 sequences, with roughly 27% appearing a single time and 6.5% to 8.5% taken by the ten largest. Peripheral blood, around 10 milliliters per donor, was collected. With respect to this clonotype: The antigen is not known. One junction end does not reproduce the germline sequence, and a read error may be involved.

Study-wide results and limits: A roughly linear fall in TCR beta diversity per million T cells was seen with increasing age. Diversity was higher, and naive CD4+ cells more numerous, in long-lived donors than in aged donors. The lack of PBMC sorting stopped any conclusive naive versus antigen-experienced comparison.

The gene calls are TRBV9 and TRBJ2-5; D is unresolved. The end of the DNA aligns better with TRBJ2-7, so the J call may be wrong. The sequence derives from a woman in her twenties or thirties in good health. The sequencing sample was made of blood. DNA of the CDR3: TGTGTCAGCAGCGTAGGTCCTGTCTACGAGCAGTACTTC. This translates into CVSSVGPVYEQYF.